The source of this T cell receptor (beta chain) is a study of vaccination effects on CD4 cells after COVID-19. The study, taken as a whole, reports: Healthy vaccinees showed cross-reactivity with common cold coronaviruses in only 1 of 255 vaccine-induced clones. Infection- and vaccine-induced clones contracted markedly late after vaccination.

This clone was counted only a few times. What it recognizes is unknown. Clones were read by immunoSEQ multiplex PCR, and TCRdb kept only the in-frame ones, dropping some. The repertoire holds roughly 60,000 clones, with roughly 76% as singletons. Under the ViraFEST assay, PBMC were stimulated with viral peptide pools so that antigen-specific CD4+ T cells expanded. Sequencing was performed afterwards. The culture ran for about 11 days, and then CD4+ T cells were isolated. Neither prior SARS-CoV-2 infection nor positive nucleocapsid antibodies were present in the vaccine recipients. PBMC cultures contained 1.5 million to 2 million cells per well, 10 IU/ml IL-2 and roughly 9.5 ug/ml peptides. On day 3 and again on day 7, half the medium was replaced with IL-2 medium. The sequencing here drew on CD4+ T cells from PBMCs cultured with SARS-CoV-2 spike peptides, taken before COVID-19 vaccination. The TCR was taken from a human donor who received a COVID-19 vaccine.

The CDR3 is CASSRRLDSYNEQFF. CDR3 DNA sequence: TGTGCCAGCAGCCGAAGACTAGATTCATACAATGAGCAGTTCTTC. The chain combines TRBV5-6 with TRBJ2-1; TRBD2 is a possible D gene (6 bases). Germline CDR1 reads SGHDT; CDR2 reads YYEEEE. The length of the CDR3 is 15 residues. V was cut by 4 bases and J by 4 bases, with 15 bases left in between.